These 29 T cell receptor beta chains were sequenced from one sample in a study of shared clonotypes between healthy human individuals. Repertoires were generated with immunoSEQ multiplex PCR, while TCRdb's copy carries only in-frame clones and drops some. The profile covers a few million clones, with over 85% appearing a single time and around 0.14% taken by the ten largest. Sequencing was performed on naive CD4+ T cells sorted from blood. Subset indicated: CD45RA+ positively selected. The receptors come from a man between 18 and 35 years old in good health.

The V call is TRBV6-5, the J call TRBJ2-7; either TRBD1 or TRBD2 may supply D (5 bases each). Trimming stripped 0 bases from V and 12 bases from J, with 21 bases between. Germline V gene lookup returns CDR1 MNHEY and CDR2 SVGAGI. CDR3 size: 15 residues. CDR3 sequence reads: CASSYSIPGTQRPYF. CDR3 DNA sequence: TGTGCCAGCAGTTACTCTATCCCCGGGACGCAAAGGCCGTACTTC.

Details on this clone: The same CDR3 is also encoded by other DNA sequences in this sample. The gene calls are TRBV19 and TRBJ2-1, with D tentatively TRBD2 (5 bases). The V end lost 1 base, the J end lost 7 bases, and 8 bases lay between the germline ends. The CDR3 sequence is 13 residues long. CDR1 and CDR2 from the germline V gene are LNHDA and SQIVND (reference sequence). In DNA form, the CDR3 reads TGTGCCAGTAGTATAGGAGGGCCAAATGAGCAGTTCTTC. Encoded protein: CASSIGGPNEQFF. Filled out from reference TRBV19 and TRBJ2-1, the complete variable domain reads DGGITQSPKYLFRKEGQNVTLSCEQNLNHDAMYWYRQDPGQGLRLIYYSQIVNDFQKGDIAEGYSVSREKKESFPLTVTSAQKNPTAFYLCASSIGGPNEQFFGPGTRLTVL.

This chain uses TRBV27 with TRBJ1-1; D perhaps matches TRBD1 (5 bases). Trimming left V 2 bases short and J 1 base short, with 8 bases between. Germline lookup yields CDR1 MNHEY and CDR2 SMNVEV (reference sequence). This CDR3 contains 14 residues. Here the CDR3 DNA reads TGTGCCAGCAGTTTAATGGGGGGGAACACTGAAGCTTTCTTT. This translates into CASSLMGGNTEAFF.

As to this clone: Within the sample, other DNA sequences also encode this same CDR3. The chain links TRBV18 to TRBJ2-7; 9 nucleotides match TRBD1. CDR1 is KGHSH and CDR2 is LQKENI in the germline V gene. The V gene end was trimmed by 4 bases and the J gene end by 1 base; junction bases not matched to a gene: 5. The CDR3 loop spans 15 amino acids. The CDR3 protein is CASSLTGTGSYEQYF. CDR3 nucleotide sequence: TGTGCCAGCTCACTGACCGGGACAGGGTCCTACGAGCAGTACTTC.

This chain joins TRBV7-2 and TRBJ2-5, with D tentatively TRBD1 (6 bases). V lost 2 bases to trimming and J lost 4 bases, with 11 bases between them. The germline V gene encodes CDR1 SGHTA and CDR2 FQGNSA. The CDR3 spans 14 residues. The chain's CDR3 is CASSLQGNSETQYF. Written as DNA, the CDR3 is TGTGCCAGCAGCTTACAGGGGAACTCAGAGACCCAGTACTTC.

The chain combines TRBV28 with TRBJ1-1; unclear D gene. Trimming removed 2 bases at V and 3 bases at J, with 10 bases between. Germline V gene sequence: CDR1 MDHEN, CDR2 SYDVKM. CDR3 size: 14 residues. Written as DNA, the CDR3 is TGTGCCAGCAGTTTACCACGGAAAGACACTGAAGCTTTCTTT. Encoded protein: CASSLPRKDTEAFF.

The chain links TRBV18 to TRBJ1-2, with 7 bases aligning to TRBD1. Trimming removed 4 bases from V and 8 bases from J; junction bases left unmatched: 7. In germline, CDR1 is KGHSH, CDR2 LQKENI. The CDR3 consists of 13 residues. The CDR3 DNA is TGTGCCAGCTCACGAGGACAGGATCGGGGCTACACCTTC. Residues: CASSRGQDRGYTF.

The V call is TRBV28, the J call TRBJ2-3; 8 nucleotides agree with TRBD1. This CDR3 spans 15 amino acids. In germline, CDR1 is MDHEN, CDR2 SYDVKM. J gave up 2 bases and V 1 base, and 2 bases lay outside the gene matches. CDR3 DNA: TGTGCCAGCAGTTTATTCAGGGGGCCCACAGATACGCAGTATTTT. Translating gives CASSLFRGPTDTQYF.

Here the CDR3 DNA reads TGTGCCAGCAGCAAGGGACTAGCGGCCTCCTACGAGCAGTACTTC. Its translation: CASSKGLAASYEQYF. J is TRBJ2-7 and V is TRBV9; 11 bases fit TRBD2. Germline assignment: CDR1 SGDLS and CDR2 YYNGEE. CDR3 length equals 15 residues. J gave up 0 bases and V 4 bases, and 3 bases lay outside the gene matches. Variable domain in full (rest from reference TRBV9 and TRBJ2-7): DSGVTQTPKHLITATGQRVTLRCSPRSGDLSVYWYQQSLDQGLQFLIQYYNGEERAKGNILERFSAQQFPDLHSELNLSSLELGDSALYFCASSKGLAASYEQYFGPGTRLTVT.

This chain joins TRBV30 and TRBJ2-1, with 10 bases identical to TRBD2. This CDR3 is built from 12 residues. CDR1 GTSNPN and CDR2 SVGIG come from the germline V gene (reference sequence). V lost 7 bases and J lost 4; bases outside the gene matches: 1. CDR3: CAFSGGYNEQFF. CDR3 bases: TGTGCCTTTAGCGGGGGGTACAATGAGCAGTTCTTC.

The J gene is TRBJ2-1, the V gene TRBV4-1; D is possibly TRBD2 (5 bases). The CDR3 length is 18 residues. Deletions cut 0 bases from V and 5 bases from J, with 20 bases between. Germline-derived CDR1 and CDR2 are MGHRA and YSYEKL. CDR3 DNA sequence: TGCGCCAGCAGCCAAGATCGGGGTGGGGTTATGAGGGACAATGAGCAGTTCTTC. This gives the protein CASSQDRGGVMRDNEQFF.

This chain links TRBV27 with TRBJ2-3; 10 nucleotides line up with TRBD1. Germline V gene lookup returns CDR1 MNHEY and CDR2 SMNVEV (reference sequence). The J segment lost 1 base and the V segment lost 5 bases, leaving 0 bases of the junction unmatched. This CDR3 is 14 amino acids long. DNA for the CDR3: TGTGCCAGCAGTGGGACAGGGGGCACAGATACGCAGTATTTT. Translation: CASSGTGGTDTQYF.

The V call is TRBV5-1, the J call TRBJ1-2; D is unclear. The CDR3 spans 15 residues. CDR1 and CDR2 from the germline V gene are SGHRS and YFSETQ. V gave up 0 bases and J gave up 3 bases, with 12 bases separating them. DNA for the CDR3: TGCGCCAGCAGCTTGGGCCCCCTGGGAGACTATGGCTACACCTTC. Protein sequence: CASSLGPLGDYGYTF.

This chain connects TRBV7-9 to TRBJ1-1, with D uncertain. The germline V gene has CDR1 SEHNR and CDR2 FQNEAQ (reference sequence). The CDR3 sequence is 14 residues long. Trimming removed 1 base at V and 2 bases at J, with 8 bases between. The CDR3 sequence: CASSLVSYNTEAFF. Here the CDR3 DNA reads TGTGCCAGCAGCTTAGTGTCTTATAACACTGAAGCTTTCTTT.

This chain connects TRBV6-5 to TRBJ1-5, with 7 bases identical to TRBD1. CDR1 and CDR2 from the germline V gene are MNHEY and SVGAGI. V lost 10 bases to trimming and J lost 3 bases; unmatched junction nucleotides: 9. This CDR3 is 14 amino acids long. The chain's CDR3 is CATTAGGANQPQHF. The CDR3, as DNA: TGTGCCACCACCGCAGGGGGTGCCAATCAGCCCCAGCATTTT.

The V call is TRBV6-1, the J call TRBJ2-7; the D gene is possibly TRBD1 (6 bases). V was pared by 8 bases and J by 3 bases, with 14 bases between. Per germline, CDR1 MNHNS and CDR2 SASEGT. The CDR3 is made up of 13 amino acids. The CDR3 sequence is CASGYNRDYEQYF. The CDR3 coding sequence is TGTGCCAGCGGGTATAACAGGGACTACGAGCAGTACTTC.

The DNA of the CDR3 is TGTGCCAGCAGTCCACAGGAGACCGGGGAGCTGTTTTTT. It yields the protein CASSPQETGELFF. The chain couples TRBV2 to TRBJ2-2, with D tentatively TRBD1 (5 bases). Germline V CDR1 and CDR2: SNHLY, FYNNEI. This CDR3 is 13 amino acids long. V lost 5 bases and J 5 bases, leaving 9 bases between the germline ends.

This chain links TRBV7-3 with TRBJ2-3, with D perhaps given as TRBD1 or TRBD2 (5 bases each). CDR3 length: 15 amino acids. The germline V and J ends were trimmed by 1 base and 2 bases, with 10 bases remaining between them. Germline assignment: CDR1 SGHTA and CDR2 FQGTGA. The DNA of the CDR3 is TGTGCCAGCAGCTTAAGGGACGCCGCCACAGATACGCAGTATTTT. Protein sequence: CASSLRDAATDTQYF.

The chain links TRBV11-2 to TRBJ2-3; D is unresolved. Germline CDR1 is SGHAT and CDR2 is FQNNGV. This CDR3 region has 12 residues. V was clipped by 5 bases and J by 6 bases, with 9 bases between them. Here the CDR3 DNA reads TGTGCCAGCAGCCGGATACGGGATACGCAGTATTTT. Translating it yields CASSRIRDTQYF.

J is TRBJ1-6 and V is TRBV5-6, with D tentatively TRBD1 (5 bases). This CDR3 region has 18 residues. V was trimmed by 1 base and J by 5 bases, leaving 19 bases between them. Germline values: CDR1 SGHDT, CDR2 YYEEEE. The CDR3 nucleotides read TGTGCCAGCAGCTTGCTGGGGTGGGGGGAATCGGATAATTCACCCCTCCACTTT. It codes for CASSLLGWGESDNSPLHF. The variable domain in full, completed from reference TRBV5-6 and TRBJ1-6, reads DAGVTQSPTHLIKTRGQQVTLRCSPKSGHDTVSWYQQALGQGPQFIFQYYEEEERQRGNFPDRFSGHQFPNYSSELNVNALLLGDSALYLCASSLLGWGESDNSPLHFGNGTRLTVT.

The V and J genes are TRBV28 and TRBJ2-5; D not resolved. Trimming stripped 4 bases from V and 3 bases from J, with 15 bases between. CDR3 size: 15 residues. Germline CDR1 MDHEN, CDR2 SYDVKM. Here the CDR3 DNA reads TGTGCCAGCAGTTCTCCTTCTGGCCGGGAAGAGACCCAGTACTTC. Translation: CASSSPSGREETQYF.

V and J are TRBV27 and TRBJ2-5; 8 bases align to TRBD2. This CDR3 has 13 residues. Trimming at V came to 6 bases and at J to 6 bases, leaving 6 bases not matched to a gene. Germline CDR1 reads MNHEY; CDR2 reads SMNVEV (reference sequence). The CDR3 reads CASSTGGRKTQYF. Written as DNA, the CDR3 is TGTGCCAGCAGCACGGGAGGGCGAAAGACCCAGTACTTC.

The chain is built from TRBV28 and TRBJ2-3; the D gene could be TRBD1 or TRBD2 (5 bases each). Trimming pared 5 bases from V and 1 base from J, leaving 16 bases between. The CDR3 has 16 amino acids. Germline assignment: CDR1 MDHEN and CDR2 SYDVKM. The CDR3 sequence: CASSATWGPRTDTQYF. The DNA for the CDR3 is TGTGCCAGCAGTGCCACATGGGGACCCCGCACAGATACGCAGTATTTT.

This chain connects TRBV10-3 to TRBJ2-2; D not certain. Looked up from germline, CDR1 is ENHRY and CDR2 is SYGVKD. The CDR3 runs 18 residues. Trimming took off 2 bases at V and 1 base at J, with 17 bases between the two ends. This CDR3 is CAISELVFRHWNTGELFF. CDR3 bases: TGTGCCATCAGTGAGCTAGTTTTTCGACACTGGAACACCGGGGAGCTGTTTTTT.

The chain employs TRBV2 and TRBJ2-7, with 9 bases fitting TRBD2. Losses at the gene ends were 8 bases for V and 2 bases for J; bases not matched to a gene: 10. This CDR3 has 15 amino acids. CDR1 is SNHLY, CDR2 FYNNEI, per germline. The CDR3 spells CASRGGGLVPYEQYF. CDR3 coding DNA: TGTGCCAGCCGCGGGGGGGGACTAGTCCCCTACGAGCAGTACTTC.

The chain recombines TRBV28 with TRBJ1-1; a possible D gene is TRBD1 (6 bases). This CDR3 comprises 12 residues. Trimming shortened V by 6 bases and J by 8 bases, and 13 bases separated the two germline ends. Looked up from germline, CDR1 is MDHEN and CDR2 is SYDVKM. For the CDR3, the DNA is TGTGCCAGCAGATCCCTTCAGGGGGAAGCTTTCTTT. Translation: CASRSLQGEAFF.

This chain links TRBV2 with TRBJ2-1; D gene unclear. From germline, CDR1 is SNHLY and CDR2 FYNNEI. Trimming took 1 base from V and 12 from J, leaving 7 bases between them. The CDR3 sequence is 11 residues long. The CDR3 here is CASSEVAAQFF. In nucleotides, the CDR3 is TGTGCCAGCAGTGAAGTGGCCGCGCAGTTCTTC.

The CDR3 bases are TGTGCCAGTAGTAAGGCGGTCTCCTACGAGCAGTACTTC. Translation: CASSKAVSYEQYF. This chain links TRBV19 with TRBJ2-5, with no clear D. The J call may be incorrect, as the DNA end agrees better with TRBJ2-7. CDR1 is LNHDA, CDR2 SQIVND, per germline (reference sequence). This CDR3 comprises 13 residues.

A single count supports this clone. Other DNA sequences in this sample translate to the same CDR3. The V and J genes are TRBV10-3 and TRBJ2-5; possible D gene TRBD2, 6 bases. In germline, CDR1 is ENHRY, CDR2 SYGVKD. The CDR3 spans 13 residues. V lost 7 bases and J 5 bases, leaving 14 bases between the germline ends. CDR3 nucleotides: TGTGCCATCATGGGGCAGGGAGGCGAGACCCAGTACTTC. Translation gives CAIMGQGGETQYF.